The 9 T cell receptor beta chains listed next were all sequenced from one sample in a study of Graves' ophthalmopathy and Graves' hyperthyroidism. RNA transcripts served as template for amplifying TCR beta CDR3 sequences. The first round was an RT-PCR with HTBI primers, and the second round was a multiplex PCR. MiXCR, run by TCRdb on the multiplex PCR reads, gives a single entry per CDR3 protein. The sample has about 48,000 distinct CDR3 sequences, around 48% seen once. The source material was peripheral blood. These receptors came from an adult man with Graves' ophthalmopathy.

This clonotype was found many times. V gene TRBV6-1 combines with J gene TRBJ1-2; D gene ambiguous. The V gene's germline CDR1 is MNHNS and CDR2 SASEGT. V was trimmed by 10 bases and J by 3 bases, leaving 12 bases between them. The CDR3 runs 12 residues. The DNA for the CDR3 is TGTGCCATCCCGGGTTTCTACTATGGCTACACCTTC. Translating gives CAIPGFYYGYTF.

Comment on this clonotype: In this CDR3 the conserved last residue, phenylalanine or tryptophan, is missing, so a read error is likely. It is unclear where the CDR3 begins or ends on the DNA, so no DNA is shown, and the CDR3 is as TCRdb lists it. V is TRBV20-1 and J is TRBJ1-1. Germline loops: CDR1 DFQATT, CDR2 SNEGSKA (reference sequence). The CDR3 adds up to 14 amino acids, both ends counted. The CDR3 reads CSARAAAGNTEAFL.

V is TRBV20-1 and J is TRBJ2-3, with 7 bases fitting TRBD2. Looked up from germline, CDR1 is DFQATT and CDR2 is SNEGSKA (reference sequence). This CDR3 comprises 13 residues. CDR3 DNA sequence: TGCAGCCCGTCGGGGAGGGCCGGGGGGACGCAGTATTTT. Translated: CSPSGRAGGTQYF.

As to this clonotype: The CDR3 end shows no conserved phenylalanine or tryptophan, and so a read error is likely. The DNA is left out, because the CDR3 cannot be placed on it with certainty; the CDR3 is given as TCRdb lists it. The V call is TRBV7-9, the J call TRBJ1-4; the D call of TRBD1 is as the table states it, not checked on the DNA. Per the germline V gene, CDR1 is SEHNR and CDR2 is FQNEAQ (reference sequence). The CDR3 is made up of 9 amino acids, end residues included. The CDR3 is CASGEGQGY.

This clonotype was counted ten times or more. CDR3 DNA: TGTGCCAGCAGCGTAACCGCTCGACCTGGCTATGGCTACACCTTC. Encoded protein: CASSVTARPGYGYTF. V gene TRBV9 combines with J gene TRBJ1-2; D unclear. The CDR3 sequence is 15 residues long. CDR1 SGDLS and CDR2 YYNGEE come from the germline V gene. V lost 1 base and J lost 4, with 14 bases in between.

Comment on this clonotype: The junction shows a germline mismatch at one end, possibly a read error. The chain has TRBV5-1 and TRBJ2-7, with D possibly being TRBD2 (6 bases). The CDR3 totals 16 residues. Germline CDR1 is SGHRS and CDR2 is YFSETQ. The chain's CDR3 is CTSSPQGGIGGYEQYF. The CDR3 nucleotides are TGCACCAGCAGCCCGCAGGGCGGGATCGGCGGCTACGAGCAGTACTTC.

The table lists this clonotype with many counts. This rearrangement joins TRBV28 to TRBJ1-5; D may be TRBD1 (5 bases). The CDR3 loop spans 15 amino acids. The V end lost 4 bases, the J end lost 4 bases, and 14 bases lay between the germline ends. Per the germline V gene, CDR1 is MDHEN and CDR2 is SYDVKM. CDR3 region: CASSSRDVTNQPQHF. As DNA, the CDR3 is TGTGCCAGCAGTTCTCGGGACGTAACTAATCAGCCCCAGCATTTT.

The genes are TRBV7-9 and TRBJ2-7, with D unclear. V lost 0 bases and J 3 bases, leaving 6 bases between the germline ends. Germline CDR1 is SEHNR and CDR2 is FQNEAQ (reference sequence). CDR3 size: 13 residues. The CDR3 DNA is TGTGCCAGCAGCTTAGCGGTCGACTACGAGCAGTACGTC. It translates to CASSLAVDYEQYV.

This clonotype was observed at least ten times. The V call is TRBV6-5, the J call TRBJ2-2; a possible D gene is TRBD1 (6 bases). V lost 5 bases and J 3 bases, leaving 10 bases between the germline ends. Germline CDR1 is MNHEY and CDR2 is SVGAGI. The CDR3 totals 14 residues. CDR3 sequence (DNA): TGTGCCAGCAGTCTGGCAGGGGACACCGGGGAGCTGTTTTTT. Residues: CASSLAGDTGELFF.